This paragraph reports one T cell receptor beta chain. At one boundary the junction diverges from the germline segment, which might be a read error. The sample originates from a study of technical replicates of blood from a few donors. Germline assignment: CDR1 KGHSH and CDR2 LQKENI. This CDR3 has 15 amino acids. The protocol was immunoSEQ multiplex PCR, while the TCRdb copy is restricted to in-frame clones and leaves out a portion. The data contain about 83,000 clones, around 96% of them singletons. The chain joins TRBV18 to TRBJ2-3; tentatively, D is TRBD1 (6 bases). Input material: T cells isolated from PBMCs. This TCR came from a human donor in good health. The CDR3 nucleotides are TGTGCCAGCTCAACACCGGGACACTACACAGATACGCAGTATTTT. Its translation: CASSTPGHYTDTQYF. The full variable domain, in which reference TRBV18 and TRBJ2-3 provide the parts outside the CDR3, is NAGVMQNPRHLVRRRGQEARLRCSPMKGHSHVYWYRQLPEEGLKFMVYLQKENIIDESGMPKERFSAEFPKEGPSILRIQQVVRGDSAAYFCASSTPGHYTDTQYFGPGTRLTVL.